This is a list of T cell receptor beta chains from one sample in a study of T cells expressing NK-cell markers. Following a re-call of the 5' RACE reads, TCRdb has one entry per CDR3 protein and lacks DNA. This sample's clone table lists more than 120,000 distinct CDR3 sequences. Sequenced material: blood T cells: a sorted CD56 or NKG2C T cell subset, CD4+ or CD8+ T cells, or bulk PBMC T cells (not recorded which). These TCRs come from a man between 18 and 29 years old in good health. CDR3s include the opening cysteine and the closing phenylalanine or tryptophan.

TRBV19,TRBJ2-1,CASSKRDSVNNEQFF
TRBV10-3,TRBJ2-3,CAISLPGDNTDTQYF
TRBV5-1,TRBJ2-1,CASSLVAFGGNEQFF
TRBV11-2,TRBJ1-1,CASSPPSGTEAFF
TRBV5-1,TRBJ2-1,CASSRTGGYNEQFF
TRBV12-3/TRBV12-4,TRBJ2-3,CASSPGTGGLADTQYF
TRBV29-1,TRBJ1-4,CSVDSRGATNEKLFF
TRBV10-3,TRBJ1-4,CAISEGEKLFF
TRBV10-2,TRBJ1-2,CASRNAGTGGYGYTF
TRBV29-1,TRBJ1-2,CSVEDQGRFGERLYGYTF
TRBV12-3/TRBV12-4,TRBJ2-2,CASSTRQGAGTGELFF
TRBV19,TRBJ2-7,CASSILASGTHEQYF
TRBV4-1,TRBJ2-1,CASSQADSGSLNEQFF
TRBV4-3,TRBJ1-5,CASSQEQAQGPQHF
TRBV29-1,TRBJ2-1,CSVETEIAEHYNEQFF
TRBV15,TRBJ2-3,CATSRLAGEISDTQYF